This TCR beta chain was identified in a study of CD8+ T cells in alopecia areata. Study-level information: In an open-label trial, patients got 5 to 10 mg tofacitinib twice daily.

CDR3 size: 13 residues. In germline, CDR1 is SQVTM, CDR2 ANQGSEA. With 3 bases removed from V and 1 base from J, the gap between germline ends came to 10 bases. cDNA reverse transcribed from extracted RNA served as the sequencing template. Clones were sequenced by immunoSEQ multiplex PCR, and TCRdb holds only the in-frame ones, with some missing. The sample consists of about 140,000 clones, 51% of them appearing once. Peripheral blood, together with lesional scalp punch biopsies, was collected from alopecia areata patients. The sorting of PBMCs gave CD4+ and CD8+ T cells. Material: CD4+ T cells sorted from blood, obtained at week 0. The TCR sequence derives from a human donor with alopecia areata. This chain links TRBV29-1 with TRBJ2-7; weak D call: TRBD1 (5 bases). In DNA form, the CDR3 reads TGCAGCGTTGAGACAGCGATATCCTACGAGCAGTACTTC. Encoded protein: CSVETAISYEQYF.